This TCR beta chain was recorded in a study of Graves' ophthalmopathy and Graves' hyperthyroidism. Study-level background: Untreated patients at initial diagnosis provided peripheral blood.

Findings and caveats of the study: Detection in blood was also observed for most expanded thyroid clonotypes above 0.001 frequency.

This clonotype was seen more than once but under ten times. Its antigen is undetermined. The CDR3 extends over 13 amino acids. The germline V gene encodes CDR1 SGHNT and CDR2 YYREEE (reference sequence). Between the trimmed V and J ends, which lost 1 base and 6 bases, there was a span of 11 bases. RNA transcripts provided the template for amplifying TCR beta CDR3 regions. The first round was an RT-PCR with HTBI primers, and the second round was a multiplex PCR. MiXCR, run by TCRdb on the multiplex PCR reads, gives a single entry per CDR3 protein. The table includes 600,000 to 950,000 distinct CDR3 sequences, roughly 40% detected once.

The rearrangement links TRBV5-4 to TRBJ2-7; possible D gene TRBD2, 6 bases. This TCR was sampled from an adult man with Graves' ophthalmopathy. Material for sequencing was peripheral blood. CDR3 region: CASSLPGAGEQYF. CDR3 bases: TGTGCCAGCAGCTTGCCGGGAGCCGGCGAGCAGTACTTC.